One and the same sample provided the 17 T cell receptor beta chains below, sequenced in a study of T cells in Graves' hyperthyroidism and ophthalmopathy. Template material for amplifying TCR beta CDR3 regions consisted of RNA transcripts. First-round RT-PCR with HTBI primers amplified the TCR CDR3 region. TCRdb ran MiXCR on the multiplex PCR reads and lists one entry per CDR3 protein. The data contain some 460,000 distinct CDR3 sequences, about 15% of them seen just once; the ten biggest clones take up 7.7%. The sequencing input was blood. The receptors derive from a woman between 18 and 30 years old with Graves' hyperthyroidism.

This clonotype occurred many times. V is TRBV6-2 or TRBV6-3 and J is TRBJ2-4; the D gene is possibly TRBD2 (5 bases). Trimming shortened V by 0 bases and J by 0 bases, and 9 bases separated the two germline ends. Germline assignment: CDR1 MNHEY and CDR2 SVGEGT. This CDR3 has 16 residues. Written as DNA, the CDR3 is TGTGCCAGCAGTTACTCGGGAGTCCTAGCCAAAAACATTCAGTACTTC. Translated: CASSYSGVLAKNIQYF.

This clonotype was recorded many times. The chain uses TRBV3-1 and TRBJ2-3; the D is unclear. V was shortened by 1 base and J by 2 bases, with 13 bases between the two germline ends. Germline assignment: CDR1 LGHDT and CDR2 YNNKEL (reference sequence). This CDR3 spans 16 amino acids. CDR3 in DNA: TGTGCCAGCAGCCAAGGTCTTCGTGCCTCCACAGATACGCAGTATTTT. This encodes CASSQGLRASTDTQYF.

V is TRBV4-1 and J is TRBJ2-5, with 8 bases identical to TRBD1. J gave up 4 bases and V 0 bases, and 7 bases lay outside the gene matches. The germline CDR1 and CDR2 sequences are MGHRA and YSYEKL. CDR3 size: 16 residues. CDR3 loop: CASSQDGVRGLETQYF. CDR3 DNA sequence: TGCGCCAGCAGCCAAGATGGTGTCAGGGGGCTAGAGACCCAGTACTTC.

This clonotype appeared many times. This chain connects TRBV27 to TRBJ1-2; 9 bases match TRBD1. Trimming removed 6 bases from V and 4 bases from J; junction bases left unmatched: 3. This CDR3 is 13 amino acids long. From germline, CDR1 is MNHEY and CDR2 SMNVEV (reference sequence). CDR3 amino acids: CASRPTGGYGYTF. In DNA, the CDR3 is TGTGCCAGCAGACCGACAGGGGGCTATGGCTACACCTTC.

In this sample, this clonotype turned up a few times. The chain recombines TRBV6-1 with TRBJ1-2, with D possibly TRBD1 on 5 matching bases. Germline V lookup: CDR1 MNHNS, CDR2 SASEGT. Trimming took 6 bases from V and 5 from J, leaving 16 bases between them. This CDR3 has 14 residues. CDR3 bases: TGTGCCAGCAGCCAGAGAGGGGAAACTTATGGCTACACCTTC. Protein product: CASSQRGETYGYTF.

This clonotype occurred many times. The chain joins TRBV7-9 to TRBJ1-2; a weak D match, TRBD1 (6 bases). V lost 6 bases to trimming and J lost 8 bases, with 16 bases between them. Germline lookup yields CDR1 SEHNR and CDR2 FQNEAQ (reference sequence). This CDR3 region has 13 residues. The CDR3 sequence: CASRKNGGGGYTF. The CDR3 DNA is TGTGCCAGCAGGAAAAACGGGGGCGGAGGCTACACCTTC. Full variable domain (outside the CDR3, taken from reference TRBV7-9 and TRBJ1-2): DTGVSQNPRHKITKRGQNVTFRCDPISEHNRLYWYRQTLGQGPEFLTYFQNEAQLEKSRLLSDRFSAERPKGSFSTLEIQRTEQGDSAMYLCASRKNGGGGYTFGSGTRLTVV.

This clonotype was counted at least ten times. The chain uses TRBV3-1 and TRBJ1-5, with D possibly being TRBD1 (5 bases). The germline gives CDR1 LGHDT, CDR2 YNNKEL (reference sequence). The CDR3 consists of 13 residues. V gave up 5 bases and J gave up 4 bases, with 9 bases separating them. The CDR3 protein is CASSGGVNQPQHF. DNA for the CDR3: TGTGCCAGCAGCGGGGGGGTGAATCAGCCCCAGCATTTT.

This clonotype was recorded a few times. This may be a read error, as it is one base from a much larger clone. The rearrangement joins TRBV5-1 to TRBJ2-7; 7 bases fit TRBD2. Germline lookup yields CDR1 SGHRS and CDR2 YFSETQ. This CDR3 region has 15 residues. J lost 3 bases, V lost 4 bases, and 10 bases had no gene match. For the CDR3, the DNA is TGCGCCAGCAGCCCCCGGGACTCGGGGGGCTACGAGCAGTACTTC. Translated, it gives CASSPRDSGGYEQYF.

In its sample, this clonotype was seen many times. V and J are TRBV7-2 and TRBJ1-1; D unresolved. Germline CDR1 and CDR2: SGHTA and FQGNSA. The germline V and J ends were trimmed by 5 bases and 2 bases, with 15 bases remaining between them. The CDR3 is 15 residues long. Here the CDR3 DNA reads TGTGCCAGCAGCGAGAAGGGAGGGTGTAACACTGAAGCTTTCTTT. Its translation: CASSEKGGCNTEAFF.

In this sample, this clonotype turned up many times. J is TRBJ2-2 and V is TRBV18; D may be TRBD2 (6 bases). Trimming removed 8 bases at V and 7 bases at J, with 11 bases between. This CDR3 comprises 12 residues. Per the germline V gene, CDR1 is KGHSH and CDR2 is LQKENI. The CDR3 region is CASTPGDGELFF. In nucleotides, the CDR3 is TGTGCCAGCACCCCGGGGGACGGGGAGCTGTTTTTT. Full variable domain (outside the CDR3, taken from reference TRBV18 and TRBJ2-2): NAGVMQNPRHLVRRRGQEARLRCSPMKGHSHVYWYRQLPEEGLKFMVYLQKENIIDESGMPKERFSAEFPKEGPSILRIQQVVRGDSAAYFCASTPGDGELFFGEGSRLTVL.

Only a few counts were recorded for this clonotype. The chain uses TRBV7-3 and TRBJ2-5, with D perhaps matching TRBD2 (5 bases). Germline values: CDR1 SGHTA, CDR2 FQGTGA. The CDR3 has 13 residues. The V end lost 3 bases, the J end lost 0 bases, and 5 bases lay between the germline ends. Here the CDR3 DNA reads TGTGCCAGCAGCTTGACTAACCAAGAGACCCAGTACTTC. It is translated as CASSLTNQETQYF.

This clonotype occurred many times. The CDR3 nucleotides read TGTGCCACCCCTCGGCCCGGGGGTGACACCGGGGAGCTGTTTTTT. As protein: CATPRPGGDTGELFF. The chain has TRBV6-1 and TRBJ2-2, with D possibly being TRBD2 (6 bases). From germline, CDR1 is MNHNS and CDR2 SASEGT. V lost 10 bases, J lost 3 bases, and 18 bases lay in between. There are 15 residues in the CDR3.

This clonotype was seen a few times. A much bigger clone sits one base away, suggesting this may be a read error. The CDR3 loop reads CASSRTGLNQPQHF. The DNA for the CDR3 is TGTGCCAGCAGCCGGACAGGGCTCAATCAGCCCCAGCATTTT. V is TRBV14 and J is TRBJ1-5, with TRBD1 identical over 8 bases. CDR3 length: 14 residues. The germline CDR1 and CDR2 sequences are SGHDN and FVKESK. V was pared by 4 bases and J by 3 bases, with 2 bases of the junction left unmatched.

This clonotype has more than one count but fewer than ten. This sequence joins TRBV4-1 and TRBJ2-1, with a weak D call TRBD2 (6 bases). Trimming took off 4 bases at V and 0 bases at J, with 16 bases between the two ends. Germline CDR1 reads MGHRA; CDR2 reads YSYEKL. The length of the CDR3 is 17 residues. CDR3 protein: CASSPSSERVSYNEQFF. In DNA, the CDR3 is TGCGCCAGCAGCCCCTCCAGTGAGCGGGTCTCCTACAATGAGCAGTTCTTC.

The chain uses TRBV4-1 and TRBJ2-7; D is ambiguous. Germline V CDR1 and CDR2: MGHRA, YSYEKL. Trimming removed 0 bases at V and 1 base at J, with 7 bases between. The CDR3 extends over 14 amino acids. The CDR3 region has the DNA TGCGCCAGCAGCCAAGAAATACAGTCCTACGAGCAGTACTTC. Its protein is CASSQEIQSYEQYF.

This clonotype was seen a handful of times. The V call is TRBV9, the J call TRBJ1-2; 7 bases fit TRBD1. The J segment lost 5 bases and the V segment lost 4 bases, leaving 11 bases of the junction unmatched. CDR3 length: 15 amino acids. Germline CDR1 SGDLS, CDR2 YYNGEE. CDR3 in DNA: TGTGCCAGCAGCACATTCGACAGGGCCCAATATGGCTACACCTTC. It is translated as CASSTFDRAQYGYTF.

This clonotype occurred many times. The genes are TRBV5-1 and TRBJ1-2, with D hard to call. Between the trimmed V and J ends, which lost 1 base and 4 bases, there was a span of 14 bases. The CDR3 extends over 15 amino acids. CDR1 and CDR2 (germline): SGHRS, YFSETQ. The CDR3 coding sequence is TGCGCCAGCAGCTTGAACTTTCAGTCCACCTATGGCTACACCTTC. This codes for CASSLNFQSTYGYTF. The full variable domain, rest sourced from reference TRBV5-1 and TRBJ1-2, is KAGVTQTPRYLIKTRGQQVTLSCSPISGHRSVSWYQQTPGQGLQFLFEYFSETQRNKGNFPGRFSGRQFSNSRSEMNVSTLELGDSALYLCASSLNFQSTYGYTFGSGTRLTVV.